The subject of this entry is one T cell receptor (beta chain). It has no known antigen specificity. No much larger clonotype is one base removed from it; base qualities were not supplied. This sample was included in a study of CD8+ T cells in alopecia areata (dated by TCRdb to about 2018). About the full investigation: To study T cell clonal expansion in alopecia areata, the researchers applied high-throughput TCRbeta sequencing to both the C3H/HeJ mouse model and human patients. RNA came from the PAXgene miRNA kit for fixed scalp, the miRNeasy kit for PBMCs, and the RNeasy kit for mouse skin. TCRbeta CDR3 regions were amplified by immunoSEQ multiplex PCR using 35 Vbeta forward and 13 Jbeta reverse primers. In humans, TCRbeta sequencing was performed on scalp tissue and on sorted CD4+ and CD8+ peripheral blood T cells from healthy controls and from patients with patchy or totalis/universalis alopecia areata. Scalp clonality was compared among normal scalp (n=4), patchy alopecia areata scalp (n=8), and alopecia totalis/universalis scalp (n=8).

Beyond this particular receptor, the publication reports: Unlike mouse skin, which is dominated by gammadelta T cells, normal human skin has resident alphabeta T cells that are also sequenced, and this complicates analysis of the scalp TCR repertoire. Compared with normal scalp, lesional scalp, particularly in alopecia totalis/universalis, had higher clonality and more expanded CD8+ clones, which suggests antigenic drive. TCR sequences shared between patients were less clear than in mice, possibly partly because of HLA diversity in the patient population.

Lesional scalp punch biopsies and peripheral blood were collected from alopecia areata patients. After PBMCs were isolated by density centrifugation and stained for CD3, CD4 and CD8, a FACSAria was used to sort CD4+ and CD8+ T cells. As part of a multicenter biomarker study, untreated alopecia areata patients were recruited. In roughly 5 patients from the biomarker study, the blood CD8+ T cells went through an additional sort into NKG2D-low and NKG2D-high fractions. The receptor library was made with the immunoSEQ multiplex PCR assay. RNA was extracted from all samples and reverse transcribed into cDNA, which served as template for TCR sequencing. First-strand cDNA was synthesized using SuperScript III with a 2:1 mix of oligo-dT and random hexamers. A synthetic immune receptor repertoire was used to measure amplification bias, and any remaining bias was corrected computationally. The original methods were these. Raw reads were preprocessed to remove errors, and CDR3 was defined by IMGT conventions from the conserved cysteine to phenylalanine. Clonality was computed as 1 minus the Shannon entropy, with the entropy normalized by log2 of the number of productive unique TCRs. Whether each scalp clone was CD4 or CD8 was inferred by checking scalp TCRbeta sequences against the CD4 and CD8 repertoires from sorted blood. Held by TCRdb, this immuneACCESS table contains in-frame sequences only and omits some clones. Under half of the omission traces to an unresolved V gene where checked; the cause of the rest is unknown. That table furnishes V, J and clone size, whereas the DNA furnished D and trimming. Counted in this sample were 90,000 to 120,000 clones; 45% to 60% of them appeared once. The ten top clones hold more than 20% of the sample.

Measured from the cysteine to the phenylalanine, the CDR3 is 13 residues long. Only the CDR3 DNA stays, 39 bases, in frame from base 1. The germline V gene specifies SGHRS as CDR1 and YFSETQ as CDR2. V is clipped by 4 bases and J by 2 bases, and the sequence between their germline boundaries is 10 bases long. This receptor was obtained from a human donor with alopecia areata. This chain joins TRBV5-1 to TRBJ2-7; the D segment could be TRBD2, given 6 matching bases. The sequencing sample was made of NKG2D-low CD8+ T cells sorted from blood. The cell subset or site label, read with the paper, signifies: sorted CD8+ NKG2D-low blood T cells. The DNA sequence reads TGCGCCAGCAGCGCGACTAGTCCCTACGAGCAGTACTTC. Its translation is CASSATSPYEQYF.